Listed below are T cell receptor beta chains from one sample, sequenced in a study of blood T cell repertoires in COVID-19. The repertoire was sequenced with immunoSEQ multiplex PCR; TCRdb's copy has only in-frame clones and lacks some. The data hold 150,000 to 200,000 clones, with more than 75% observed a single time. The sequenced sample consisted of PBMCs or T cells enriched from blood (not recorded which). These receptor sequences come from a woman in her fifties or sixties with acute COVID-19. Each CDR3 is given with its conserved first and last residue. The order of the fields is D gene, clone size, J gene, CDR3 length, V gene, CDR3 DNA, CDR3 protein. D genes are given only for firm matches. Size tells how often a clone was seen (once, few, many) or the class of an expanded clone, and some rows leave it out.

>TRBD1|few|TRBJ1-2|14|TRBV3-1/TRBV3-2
TGTGCCAGCAGCCTGGGACAGGCTAACTATGGCTACACCTTC
CASSLGQANYGYTF
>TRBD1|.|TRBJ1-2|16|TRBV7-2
TGTGCCAGCAGCCCGAGGGGGGACAGGACAAACTATGGCTACACCTTC
CASSPRGDRTNYGYTF
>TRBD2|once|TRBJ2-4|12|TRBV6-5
TGTGCCAGCAAAGTAGGGAGGGACATTCAGTACTTC
CASKVGRDIQYF
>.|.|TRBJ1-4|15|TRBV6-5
TGTGCCAGCAGTTACTCCGGGACAAGTAATGAAAAACTGTTTTTT
CASSYSGTSNEKLFF
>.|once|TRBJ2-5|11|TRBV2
TGTGCCAGCATATCTAGAGGGACCCAGTACTTC
CASISRGTQYF
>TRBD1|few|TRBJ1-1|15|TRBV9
TGTGCCAGCAGCGCGGGGGACAGCCTAAACACTGAAGCTTTCTTT
CASSAGDSLNTEAFF
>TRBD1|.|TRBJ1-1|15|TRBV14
TGTGCCAGCAGCGGATGGACAGGGGTGAACACTGAAGCTTTCTTT
CASSGWTGVNTEAFF
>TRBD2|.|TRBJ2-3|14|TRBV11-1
TGTGCCAGCAGATTTAGCGGGGAAGGGGATACGCAGTATTTT
CASRFSGEGDTQYF
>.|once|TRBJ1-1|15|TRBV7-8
TGTGCCAGCAGCATGGACAGTAGGCAGGGCCCTGAAGCTTTCTTT
CASSMDSRQGPEAFF
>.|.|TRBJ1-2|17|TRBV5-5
TGTGCCAGCAGCTTAACCCCTACGACAGACCCCTACAATGGCTACACCTTC
CASSLTPTTDPYNGYTF
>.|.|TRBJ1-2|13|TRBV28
TGTGCCAGCAGGGGCGAAACCGGTAATGGCTACACCTTC
CASRGETGNGYTF
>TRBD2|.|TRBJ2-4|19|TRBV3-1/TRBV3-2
TGTGCCAGCAGCCCCCGGATGGCCGCTAGCGGGGGGCGACAAAACATTCAGTACTTC
CASSPRMAASGGRQNIQYF
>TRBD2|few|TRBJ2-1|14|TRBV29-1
TGCAGCGTTGGCGGGGGGGGATTTGACAATGAGCAGTTCTTC
CSVGGGGFDNEQFF
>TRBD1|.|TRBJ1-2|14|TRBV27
TGTGCCAGCAGCCGAACAGGGGGCGCGGATGGCTACACCTTC
CASSRTGGADGYTF
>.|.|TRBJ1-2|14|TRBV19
TGTGCCAGTAAACCGGGACGGGACTCTTATGGCTACACCTTC
CASKPGRDSYGYTF
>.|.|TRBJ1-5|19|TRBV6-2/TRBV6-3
TGTGCCAGCAGTTACTCGATTATTCGAGGGGGGGATAGCAATCAGCCCCAGCATTTT
CASSYSIIRGGDSNQPQHF
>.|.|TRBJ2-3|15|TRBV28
TGTGCCAGCAGCGGGGGGCTTCCCCATCTTGGTCCGCAGTATTTT
CASSGGLPHLGPQYF
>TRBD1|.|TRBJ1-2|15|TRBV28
TGTGCCAGCAGTAGAGCGGACAGGGTCGGGTATGGCTACACCTTC
CASSRADRVGYGYTF
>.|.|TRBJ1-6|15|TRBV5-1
TGCGCCAGCAGCTTGATGAACAGCGCGGGGTCACCCCTCCACTTT
CASSLMNSAGSPLHF
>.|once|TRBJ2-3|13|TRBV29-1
TGCAGCGTTCTCGGAGCTAGCACAGATACGCAGTATTTT
CSVLGASTDTQYF
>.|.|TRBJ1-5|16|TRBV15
TGTGCCACCAGCAGAGAGACAGCCATGGGAAATCAGCCCCAGCATTTT
CATSRETAMGNQPQHF
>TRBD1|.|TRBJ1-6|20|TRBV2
TGTGCCAGCGGGACGAGTCTACAGGGGGCTACGAGTTCCTATAATTCACCCCTCCACTTT
CASGTSLQGATSSYNSPLHF
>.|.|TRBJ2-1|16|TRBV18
TGTGCCAGCTCATTCGAAAGCCGGGGGGCTGGGGGTGAGCAGTTCTTC
CASSFESRGAGGEQFF